The text below deals with one TCR beta chain. The data were taken from a study of blood T cell repertoires in COVID-19. Only in-frame clones appear in the TCRdb table, and some are missing; sequencing was by immunoSEQ multiplex PCR. The sample records roughly 59,000 clones, around 80% being singletons. The CDR3 sequence is 15 residues long. The chain uses TRBV21-1 and TRBJ1-1; the table's D call, TRBD1, was not checked against the DNA. TRBV21-1 corresponds to a pseudogene. The TCR originated in a man at least 80 years old with acute or convalescent COVID-19. Source material: peripheral blood. Here the CDR3 reads CASSKVDRGRTEAFF. CDR3 DNA sequence: TGTGCCAGCAGCAAAGTCGACAGGGGGCGAACTGAAGCTTTCTTT.